This T cell receptor beta chain was documented in a study of T cell repertoires in cytomegalovirus infection. Study-level information: Matching HLA type, along with CMV infection, was indicated by public TCR beta signatures.

TCRdb analysed the reads with MiXCR anew, one entry per CDR3 protein. The repertoire holds under 850,000 distinct CDR3 sequences, 35% to 40% seen once, with about 2.8% in the top ten. Trimming removed 3 bases at V and 8 bases at J, with 20 bases between. Germline V CDR1 and CDR2: WNHNN, SYGVQD (reference sequence). This CDR3 is built from 16 residues. General study results and limits: Adding up the frequency of public TCR beta families identified people who carried CMV plus the relevant HLA.

This clonotype has more than one count but fewer than ten. What it binds is not known. Sequenced input: PBMCs. This rearrangement joins TRBV10-1 to TRBJ2-1; D is uncertain. This receptor was identified in a human donor in good health (CMV status not recorded). Some clones in this sample may be carry-over from other donors' samples. The CDR3 here is CASSDFERTGNHEQFF. DNA of the CDR3: TGCGCCAGCAGTGATTTCGAAAGGACGGGCAACCATGAGCAGTTCTTC.